This TCR beta chain was observed in a study of T cell responses to AZD1222 COVID-19 vaccine. Study background: Analysis merged second doses at about 4 or about 12 weeks.

Study-wide points: Among vaccine-associated CD4 TCRs, coverage spanned spike, with dominance at 160-218 and 743-854. Nearly half of the spike-specific TCRs reportedly recognize variant regions that carry no mutations. There were repertoire samples only from the period after the peak T cell response.

V gave up 8 bases and J gave up 5 bases; unmatched junction bases: 3. From germline, CDR1 is MNHEY and CDR2 SVGAGI. The CDR3 is made up of 13 amino acids. For this clone: The antigen is unknown.

Libraries were prepared by immunoSEQ multiplex PCR; TCRdb keeps only in-frame clonotypes and omits some of them. The sample carries under 95,000 clones, approximately 88% recorded once. Sequencing was performed on peripheral blood, taken on day 0 of AZD1222 vaccination. The sequence was collected from an adult in good health. The chain employs TRBV6-5 and TRBJ2-3; 11 bases match TRBD2. The CDR3 region has the DNA TGTGCCAGCGGGACTAGCGGCGGAGATACGCAGTATTTT. Translation gives CASGTSGGDTQYF.